This T cell receptor beta chain was sequenced for a study of blood T cell repertoires in COVID-19. Study information: The analysed material was cDNA or gDNA that came from T cells, B-cell-depleted T cells, or PBMCs.

While infection was still active, Seattle patients were enrolled and then followed longitudinally. Germline CDR1 SGHRS, CDR2 YFSETQ. The CDR3 covers 14 residues. The V end lost 4 bases, the J end lost 3 bases, and 12 bases lay between the germline ends. Per the original methods: Quantification of nucleated cells was approximated via reference gene primer amplification. Repertoires were generated with immunoSEQ multiplex PCR, while TCRdb's copy carries only in-frame clones and drops some. V and J calls and clone size follow that table, whereas D and trimming were derived from the DNA. The table records more than 350,000 clones, around 89% of them present only once.

The sample consisted of peripheral blood. The chain has TRBV5-1 and TRBJ2-3, with no clear D. This clonotype was sampled from a woman in her 30s with COVID-19, enrolled during active disease. CDR3 amino acids: CASSVSDSTDTQYF. CDR3 in DNA: TGCGCCAGCAGCGTTTCCGACTCGACAGATACGCAGTATTTT.